These 23 T cell receptor beta chains came from one sample sequenced in a study of PD-L1 blockade in urothelial cancer. Time point noted: peripheral blood 6 weeks after treatment start. Clones were sequenced by immunoSEQ multiplex PCR, and TCRdb holds only the in-frame ones, with some missing. The repertoire has around 24,000 clones, approximately 77% of them found once; the top ten carry 1.5% to 2%. Sequences were derived from PBMCs, sampled around atezolizumab (anti-PD-L1) treatment. All receptors derive from a man in his sixties or seventies with urothelial cancer.

This chain's CDR3 is CASSSAGTGLYGYTF. The CDR3 nucleotides read TGCGCCAGCAGCTCGGCCGGGACAGGGCTTTATGGCTACACCTTC. The chain recombines TRBV5-1 with TRBJ1-2; 9 bases match TRBD1. Germline values: CDR1 SGHRS, CDR2 YFSETQ. V was clipped by 3 bases and J by 5 bases; unmatched bases: 8. The CDR3 spans 15 residues.

V and J are TRBV2 and TRBJ2-7; D perhaps matches TRBD1 (5 bases). Per the germline V gene, CDR1 is SNHLY and CDR2 is FYNNEI. The length of the CDR3 is 15 residues. The V end was cut by 3 bases, the J end by 8 bases, with 20 bases between. The CDR3 is CASSDSVEPGIQQYF. DNA of the CDR3: TGTGCCAGCAGTGACTCGGTCGAGCCAGGGATACAGCAGTACTTC.

The chain employs TRBV6-5 and TRBJ2-2; D might be TRBD2 (6 bases). Per the germline V gene, CDR1 is MNHEY and CDR2 is SVGAGI. V dropped 4 bases and J dropped 4 bases, with 16 bases sitting between them. This CDR3 has 16 amino acids. The CDR3 DNA sequence: TGTGCCAGCAGTTTGGGGGGACCCCGGGGCACCGGGGAGCTGTTTTTT. Translated, it gives CASSLGGPRGTGELFF.

The chain employs TRBV7-9 and TRBJ1-1; 11 bases agree with TRBD1. Germline lookup yields CDR1 SEHNR and CDR2 FQNEAQ (reference sequence). CDR3 length: 17 amino acids. V was pared by 1 base and J by 3 bases, with 7 bases of the junction left unmatched. The CDR3 DNA sequence: TGTGCCAGCAGCTTAGGTGGGACAGGGGGGGTGTACACTGAAGCTTTCTTT. Protein: CASSLGGTGGVYTEAFF.

V usage is TRBV5-6 and J usage is TRBJ2-7; D remains unclear. Germline CDR1 is SGHDT and CDR2 is YYEEEE. Trimming removed 5 bases from V and 9 bases from J, with 15 bases in between. This CDR3 region has 12 residues. The CDR3 nucleotides read TGTGCCAGCAGTCTCCCTCTAGGTTGGCAGTACTTC. This codes for CASSLPLGWQYF.

This chain links TRBV18 with TRBJ2-2, with D unresolved. Trimming cost V 3 bases and J 0 bases, with 14 bases left between them. The CDR3 is 17 residues long. Germline V CDR1 and CDR2: KGHSH, LQKENI. The CDR3 reads CASSPPVYTANTGELFF. The DNA for the CDR3 is TGTGCCAGCTCACCCCCTGTGTACACAGCGAACACCGGGGAGCTGTTTTTT.

The sample holds a few counts of this clone. V is TRBV7-2 and J is TRBJ2-2; 9 nucleotides align to TRBD2. CDR3 length: 17 amino acids. The trim removed 0 bases at V and 4 bases at J, leaving 6 bases unmatched. CDR1 and CDR2 from the germline V gene are SGHTA and FQGNSA. For the CDR3, the DNA is TGTGCCAGCAGCTTAGCTTTTGGCGGGAGGGTCACCGGGGAGCTGTTTTTT. As protein: CASSLAFGGRVTGELFF.

This chain uses TRBV2 with TRBJ2-7; 8 positions match TRBD2. The CDR3 length is 14 residues. CDR1 is SNHLY, CDR2 FYNNEI, per germline. The J segment lost 9 bases and the V segment lost 4 bases, leaving 11 bases of the junction unmatched. In nucleotides, the CDR3 is TGTGCCAGCAGTGGAGGACTAGCCCTCCTGGGGCAGTACTTC. It encodes CASSGGLALLGQYF.

The chain employs TRBV5-5 and TRBJ1-2, with 9 nucleotides matching TRBD1. Germline V lookup: CDR1 SGHKS, CDR2 YYEKEE (reference sequence). The trim removed 2 bases at V and 6 bases at J, leaving 8 bases unmatched. The CDR3 is made up of 15 amino acids. The CDR3 bases are TGTGCCAGCAGCTTTACAGGGGGACAGGGCAATGGCTACACCTTC. As protein: CASSFTGGQGNGYTF.

This chain uses TRBV28 with TRBJ1-3; TRBD1 matches 10 bases. Trimming at V came to 2 bases and at J to 2 bases, leaving 6 bases not matched to a gene. The CDR3 contains 17 residues. The germline gives CDR1 MDHEN, CDR2 SYDVKM. The CDR3 reads CASSLRGDRGAGNTIYF. CDR3 in DNA: TGTGCCAGCAGTTTAAGGGGGGACAGGGGAGCTGGAAACACCATATATTTT.

This chain joins TRBV2 and TRBJ2-2, with 7 bases lining up with TRBD2. Germline loops: CDR1 SNHLY, CDR2 FYNNEI. The CDR3 loop spans 16 amino acids. V lost 4 bases, J lost 4 bases, and 9 bases stayed unmatched. CDR3 residues: CASSVQGLTSTGELFF. CDR3 DNA: TGTGCCAGCAGTGTTCAGGGACTAACGTCCACCGGGGAGCTGTTTTTT.

Here the CDR3 DNA reads TGCAGCGTTTATAGTAAGGCGGCAGATACGCAGTATTTT. Amino acid sequence: CSVYSKAADTQYF. The rearrangement uses TRBV29-1 and TRBJ2-3; the D is unclear. The germline V and J ends were trimmed by 5 bases and 4 bases, with 13 bases remaining between them. Looked up from germline, CDR1 is SQVTM and CDR2 is ANQGSEA. This CDR3 is built from 13 residues.

The J gene is TRBJ2-2, the V gene TRBV15; D unclear. The germline V gene has CDR1 LNHNV and CDR2 YYDKDF (reference sequence). V was shortened by 0 bases and J by 0 bases, with 5 bases between the two germline ends. The length of the CDR3 is 15 residues. The CDR3 region is CATSRDTPNTGELFF. The CDR3, as DNA: TGTGCCACCAGCAGAGATACTCCGAACACCGGGGAGCTGTTTTTT.

This clone was seen just once. This rearrangement joins TRBV19 to TRBJ2-7; TRBD2 matches at 8 bases. Germline assignment: CDR1 LNHDA and CDR2 SQIVND (reference sequence). V lost 3 bases and J lost 2; bases outside the gene matches: 6. This CDR3 is 15 amino acids long. As DNA, the CDR3 is TGTGCCAGTAGTATCTCCAGCGGGAGCACCTACGAGCAGTACTTC. Translation: CASSISSGSTYEQYF.

The J gene is TRBJ2-1, the V gene TRBV19; D is possibly TRBD2 (6 bases). CDR1 LNHDA and CDR2 SQIVND come from the germline V gene (reference sequence). V lost 7 bases and J lost 0, with 22 bases in between. CDR3 size: 18 residues. The CDR3 DNA reads TGTGCCAGTACCATAGGCCCTCTGGCGGGAAGCTCCTACAATGAGCAGTTCTTC. Encoded protein: CASTIGPLAGSSYNEQFF.

The chain combines TRBV6-5 with TRBJ1-1; D is perhaps TRBD1 (6 bases). CDR3 length: 13 residues. Germline CDR1 reads MNHEY; CDR2 reads SVGAGI. The V end was cut by 7 bases, the J end by 3 bases, with 12 bases between. CDR3 in amino acids: CASKRGMDTEAFF. CDR3 bases: TGTGCCAGCAAGAGGGGGATGGACACTGAAGCTTTCTTT.

The rearrangement links TRBV28 to TRBJ1-1; D not certain. This CDR3 comprises 13 residues. The V gene's germline CDR1 is MDHEN and CDR2 SYDVKM. V shed 3 bases and J shed 6 bases, with 11 bases lying between them. This CDR3 reads CASSFSVLSEAFF. CDR3 DNA sequence: TGTGCCAGCAGTTTTTCGGTGCTATCTGAAGCTTTCTTT.

The genes are TRBV4-2 and TRBJ1-3, with 8 bases aligning to TRBD1. J was trimmed by 4 bases and V by 3 bases; bases with no gene match: 5. Per the germline V gene, CDR1 is LGHNA and CDR2 is YNFKEQ. CDR3 length equals 15 residues. CDR3 amino acids: CASSQGQAKGNTIYF. The CDR3 DNA sequence: TGTGCCAGCAGCCAGGGACAGGCGAAGGGAAACACCATATATTTT.

The chain recombines TRBV6-5 with TRBJ1-2; no firm D call. The CDR3 totals 14 residues. V was clipped by 6 bases and J by 2 bases, with 13 bases between them. The V gene's germline CDR1 is MNHEY and CDR2 SVGAGI. The CDR3 reads CASSPTRPNYGYTF. The CDR3 coding sequence is TGTGCCAGCAGCCCAACCAGGCCCAACTATGGCTACACCTTC.

The chain has TRBV7-2 and TRBJ2-1; the match to TRBD2 covers 14 bases. J lost 8 bases, V lost 6 bases, and 6 bases had no gene match. CDR1 is SGHTA, CDR2 FQGNSA, per germline. This CDR3 region has 15 residues. The CDR3 reads CASSYGTSGSHEQFF. CDR3 nucleotide sequence: TGTGCCAGCAGTTACGGGACTAGCGGGAGTCATGAGCAGTTCTTC.

This clone appeared once. The rearrangement joins TRBV2 to TRBJ2-7; D might be TRBD2 (5 bases). Germline V lookup: CDR1 SNHLY, CDR2 FYNNEI. V was trimmed by 3 bases and J by 2 bases, leaving 11 bases between them. This CDR3 comprises 14 residues. This chain's CDR3 is CASSENHGAYEQYF. For the CDR3, the DNA is TGTGCCAGCAGTGAGAACCACGGGGCCTACGAGCAGTACTTC.

The CDR3 coding sequence is TGCGCCAGCAGCTTGGGAGCGGGAGGCTACAATGAGCAGTTCTTC. This sequence encodes CASSLGAGGYNEQFF. The V call is TRBV5-1, the J call TRBJ2-1; TRBD2 matches 9 bases. Trimming removed 0 bases from V and 3 bases from J; junction bases left unmatched: 1. This CDR3 is built from 15 residues. CDR1 and CDR2 from the germline V gene are SGHRS and YFSETQ.

The chain is built from TRBV28 and TRBJ2-7, with 8 bases aligning to TRBD2. Germline CDR1 is MDHEN and CDR2 is SYDVKM. J lost 7 bases, V lost 6 bases, and 11 bases had no gene match. The CDR3 sequence is 14 residues long. The chain's CDR3 is CASRKAGDPGEQYF. As DNA, the CDR3 is TGTGCCAGCAGAAAAGCGGGAGATCCAGGGGAGCAGTACTTC.